Included here is one T cell receptor (beta chain) sequence, with context. Antigen unknown. One end of the junction is discordant with germline, which a read error may explain. These data come from a study of lymphopenia after photon versus proton radiotherapy. Points from the study as a whole: Post-nadir diversity loss with photons came from oligoclonal expansion, particularly CD8+ Temra cells.

This table comes from immunoSEQ multiplex PCR, and its TCRdb copy is limited to in-frame clones, with some not included. Of tens of thousands of clones listed, 82% are singletons. The germline V gene encodes CDR1 ENHRY and CDR2 SYGVKD. CDR3 length: 16 residues. Source: peripheral blood, taken from a patient treated with proton-based radiotherapy. The origin of this receptor is a woman in her 70s with pancreatic cancer. The chain employs TRBV10-3 and TRBJ1-2; possibly TRBD1 for D (5 bases). CDR3 amino acids: CASSFPDNSLNYGYTF. For the CDR3, the DNA is TGTGCCAGCAGTTTCCCGGACAACTCCTTAAACTATGGCTACACCTTC.